Below are 22 T cell receptor beta chains sequenced from a single sample in a study of T cells after yellow fever vaccination (dated by TCRdb to between 2018 and 2021). The treatment or condition label on this specimen signifies: live attenuated yellow fever vaccine strain. To prepare the library, 5' RACE was applied. The run used an Illumina HiSeq 2500. In-frame beta chains were kept once TCRdb had trimmed the public reads at Q25 with fastp and called clones with MiXCR. Identical CDR3 protein sequences are pooled into one entry, listed with their most common genes and DNA. For this sample there are about 360,000 distinct CDR3 sequences; approximately 6% appear just once. The top ten constitute approximately 16% of the sample. Specimen: PBMCs, collected 5 days after the yellow fever booster vaccination. These TCRs come from a man aged 25 to 40 who received the YFV17D yellow fever vaccine.

This rearrangement joins TRBV19 to TRBJ2-7; D uncertain. Trimming pared 3 bases from V and 6 bases from J, leaving 9 bases between. This CDR3 comprises 12 residues. The V gene's germline CDR1 is LNHDA and CDR2 SQIVND (reference sequence). CDR3 region: CASSMGSGEQYF. Written as DNA, the CDR3 is TGTGCCAGTAGTATGGGGTCGGGCGAGCAGTACTTC.

This clonotype appeared a few times. This chain joins TRBV5-1 and TRBJ2-3; no firm D call. The V gene lost 1 base and the J gene lost 6 bases, with 9 bases spanning the gap. CDR1 SGHRS and CDR2 YFSETQ come from the germline V gene. The CDR3 loop spans 13 amino acids. CDR3 protein: CASSLSILDTQYF. Here the CDR3 DNA reads TGCGCCAGCAGCTTGTCCATTCTGGATACGCAGTATTTT. Filled out from reference TRBV5-1 and TRBJ2-3, the complete variable domain reads KAGVTQTPRYLIKTRGQQVTLSCSPISGHRSVSWYQQTPGQGLQFLFEYFSETQRNKGNFPGRFSGRQFSNSRSEMNVSTLELGDSALYLCASSLSILDTQYFGPGTRLTVL.

This clonotype was seen many times. The V and J genes are TRBV29-1 and TRBJ1-1, with TRBD1 as a possible D gene (6 bases). CDR1 is SQVTM and CDR2 is ANQGSEA in the germline V gene. CDR3 length: 13 residues. V dropped 5 bases and J dropped 0 bases, with 10 bases sitting between them. The CDR3 coding sequence is TGCAGCGTTATCGGACAGATGAACACTGAAGCTTTCTTT. Translated: CSVIGQMNTEAFF.

This clonotype has ten or more counts. The chain is built from TRBV6-1 and TRBJ2-3; D is uncertain. Trimming removed 8 bases at V and 1 base at J, with 19 bases between. This CDR3 region has 16 residues. The germline gives CDR1 MNHNS, CDR2 SASEGT. CDR3 bases: TGTGCCAGCCGGTCTGGACCGTTGCAGGGCACAGATACGCAGTATTTT. Protein: CASRSGPLQGTDTQYF.

The chain carries TRBV25-1 and TRBJ2-7; 7 nucleotides match TRBD1. Per the germline V gene, CDR1 is MGHDK and CDR2 is SYGVNS. Germline trimming cut 6 bases from V and 2 bases from J; bases unmatched to any gene: 7. The CDR3 length is 14 residues. The CDR3 DNA sequence: TGTGCCAGCAGGAGCACAGGGGTCGCCTACGAGCAGTACTTC. It is translated as CASRSTGVAYEQYF.

This clonotype turned up a few times. The rearrangement joins TRBV20-1 to TRBJ2-3, with a possible D match to TRBD1 (6 bases). Germline V CDR1 and CDR2: DFQATT, SNEGSKA (reference sequence). Trimming took off 6 bases at V and 1 base at J, with 17 bases between the two ends. The CDR3 contains 15 residues. The CDR3 DNA reads TGCAGTGCCGACCCCCCAGCAGGGGGCACAGATACGCAGTATTTT. The encoded protein is CSADPPAGGTDTQYF.

This clonotype was observed at least ten times. The chain uses TRBV20-1 and TRBJ1-1; D gene uncertain. Per the germline V gene, CDR1 is DFQATT and CDR2 is SNEGSKA (reference sequence). Trimming removed 5 bases from V and 6 bases from J, with 13 bases in between. The CDR3 loop spans 12 amino acids. The CDR3 region is CSAETPPAEAFF. CDR3 sequence (DNA): TGCAGTGCTGAAACTCCACCCGCTGAAGCTTTCTTT.

V is TRBV5-1 and J is TRBJ1-1; TRBD1 agrees at 7 bases. CDR1 SGHRS and CDR2 YFSETQ come from the germline V gene. The CDR3 runs to 14 residues. The trim removed 4 bases at V and 1 base at J, leaving 4 bases unmatched. CDR3 protein: CASSGDSQNTEAFF. As DNA, the CDR3 is TGCGCCAGCAGCGGGGACAGCCAGAACACTGAAGCTTTCTTT. The whole variable domain, filled in from reference TRBV5-1 and TRBJ1-1, reads KAGVTQTPRYLIKTRGQQVTLSCSPISGHRSVSWYQQTPGQGLQFLFEYFSETQRNKGNFPGRFSGRQFSNSRSEMNVSTLELGDSALYLCASSGDSQNTEAFFGQGTRLTVV.

Concerning this clonotype: A read error may produce the germline difference seen at one junction end. CDR3 DNA sequence: TGCTGCGAAACCGCCGGCGGGACGGAGGAGCTTTTT. This codes for CCETAGGTEELF. The rearrangement joins TRBV29-1 to TRBJ2-3; D might be TRBD2 (6 bases). The length of the CDR3 is 12 residues. Germline V CDR1 and CDR2: SQVTM, ANQGSEA.

This clonotype was detected only a few times. The chain combines TRBV3-1 with TRBJ2-3; maybe TRBD2 (5 bases). With 1 base removed from V and 6 bases from J, the gap between germline ends came to 11 bases. Germline lookup yields CDR1 LGHDT and CDR2 YNNKEL (reference sequence). The CDR3 length is 14 residues. The CDR3 is CASSQAGSSDTQYF. DNA of the CDR3: TGTGCCAGCAGCCAAGCGGGGTCGTCTGATACGCAGTATTTT.

This chain links TRBV20-1 with TRBJ2-1; 10 bases match TRBD2. CDR3 length: 17 residues. Germline V gene data show CDR1 as DFQATT and CDR2 as SNEGSKA (reference sequence). The V gene end was trimmed by 2 bases and the J gene end by 5 bases; junction bases not matched to a gene: 12. CDR3 nucleotide sequence: TGCAGTGCTAGACCCCCTAGGGGAGGACTAGCGGACAATGAGCAGTTCTTC. This encodes CSARPPRGGLADNEQFF.

To note about this clonotype: One end of the junction is discordant with germline, which a read error may explain. V is TRBV12-3 or TRBV12-4 and J is TRBJ2-3; D is uncertain. The CDR3 is 14 residues long. The CDR3 is CASSPRWRTDMQYF. The CDR3 DNA sequence: TGTGCCAGCAGTCCCCGTTGGCGCACAGATATGCAGTATTTT.

This rearrangement joins TRBV5-1 to TRBJ2-4; the match to TRBD1 covers 7 bases. Germline CDR1 reads SGHRS; CDR2 reads YFSETQ. V shed 0 bases, J shed 5 bases, and the junction held 2 bases outside the gene matches. This CDR3 has 14 amino acids. As DNA, the CDR3 is TGCGCCAGCAGCTTGGGGGGACAGCAAAACATTCAGTACTTC. Its protein is CASSLGGQQNIQYF. The whole variable domain, remainder taken from reference TRBV5-1 and TRBJ2-4, is KAGVTQTPRYLIKTRGQQVTLSCSPISGHRSVSWYQQTPGQGLQFLFEYFSETQRNKGNFPGRFSGRQFSNSRSEMNVSTLELGDSALYLCASSLGGQQNIQYFGAGTRLSVL.

This clonotype has a count of ten or more. The chain combines TRBV6-1 with TRBJ1-1, with a tentative D call TRBD1 (5 bases). The CDR3 is 13 amino acids. Germline lookup yields CDR1 MNHNS and CDR2 SASEGT. Trimming shortened V by 5 bases and J by 2 bases, and 9 bases separated the two germline ends. The CDR3 protein is CASSRQKNTEAFF. CDR3 DNA sequence: TGTGCCAGCAGTCGACAGAAAAACACTGAAGCTTTCTTT.

This rearrangement joins TRBV7-2 to TRBJ2-7; no firm D call. CDR3 length equals 15 residues. Germline CDR1 SGHTA, CDR2 FQGNSA. The ends were cut back, 5 bases at V and 0 bases at J, with 14 bases in the middle. For the CDR3, the DNA is TGTGCCAGCAGCGCACAATCCCGGTCCTCCTACGAGCAGTACTTC. Translated: CASSAQSRSSYEQYF.

This clonotype was seen a few times. V is TRBV14 and J is TRBJ1-2; D remains ambiguous. CDR1 is SGHDN and CDR2 is FVKESK in the germline V gene. The length of the CDR3 is 15 residues. With 1 base removed from V and 2 bases from J, the gap between germline ends came to 11 bases. CDR3 sequence: CASSQGRVRNYGYTF. In DNA form, the CDR3 reads TGTGCCAGCAGCCAAGGGAGGGTGAGGAACTATGGCTACACCTTC.

This clonotype was counted only a few times. The rearrangement joins TRBV7-7 to TRBJ2-7; unclear D gene. V gave up 2 bases and J gave up 5 bases, with 10 bases separating them. Germline lookup yields CDR1 SSHAT and CDR2 FNYEAQ (reference sequence). The CDR3 length is 13 residues. CDR3 sequence reads: CASSLSPKDEQYF. CDR3 nucleotide sequence: TGTGCCAGCAGCTTAAGCCCGAAAGACGAGCAGTACTTC.

The chain uses TRBV12-3 or TRBV12-4 and TRBJ2-1; D is unresolved. Trimming cost V 4 bases and J 2 bases, with 6 bases left between them. This CDR3 comprises 13 residues. The DNA for the CDR3 is TGTGCCAGCAGTTCGTCCCCCTACAATGAGCAGTTCTTC. It codes for CASSSSPYNEQFF.

This clonotype came up many times. This chain links TRBV7-2 with TRBJ1-3, with D unclear. CDR3 length equals 14 residues. V dropped 4 bases and J dropped 0 bases, with 7 bases sitting between them. Germline assignment: CDR1 SGHTA and CDR2 FQGNSA. This chain's CDR3 is CASSSTSSGNTIYF. Here the CDR3 DNA reads TGTGCCAGCAGCTCCACAAGCTCTGGAAACACCATATATTTT.

The chain has TRBV9 and TRBJ1-5; 10 bases are shared with TRBD1. CDR3 length: 14 amino acids. With V trimmed by 0 bases and J by 7 bases, 1 base remained unmatched. The V gene's germline CDR1 is SGDLS and CDR2 YYNGEE. Written as DNA, the CDR3 is TGTGCCAGCAGCGTAGCGGACAGGGGGCAGCCCCAGCATTTT. It yields the protein CASSVADRGQPQHF.

There are many counts of this clonotype. The chain is built from TRBV20-1 and TRBJ2-3; TRBD1 might be the D (6 bases). V was shortened by 4 bases and J by 5 bases, with 13 bases between the two germline ends. Looked up from germline, CDR1 is DFQATT and CDR2 is SNEGSKA (reference sequence). The CDR3 sequence is 13 residues long. CDR3: CSATDKGQDTQYF. The DNA for the CDR3 is TGCAGTGCTACCGACAAGGGACAAGATACGCAGTATTTT.

The CDR3 DNA reads as TGCGCCAGCAGCTGGGGGACAGGGCCCGACGGAGAAAAACTGTTTTTT. Residues: CASSWGTGPDGEKLFF. V usage is TRBV5-1 and J usage is TRBJ1-4; 9 nucleotides align to TRBD1. Germline V gives CDR1 SGHRS, CDR2 YFSETQ. CDR3 length: 16 amino acids. Trimming cost V 3 bases and J 8 bases; bases outside gene matches: 11.